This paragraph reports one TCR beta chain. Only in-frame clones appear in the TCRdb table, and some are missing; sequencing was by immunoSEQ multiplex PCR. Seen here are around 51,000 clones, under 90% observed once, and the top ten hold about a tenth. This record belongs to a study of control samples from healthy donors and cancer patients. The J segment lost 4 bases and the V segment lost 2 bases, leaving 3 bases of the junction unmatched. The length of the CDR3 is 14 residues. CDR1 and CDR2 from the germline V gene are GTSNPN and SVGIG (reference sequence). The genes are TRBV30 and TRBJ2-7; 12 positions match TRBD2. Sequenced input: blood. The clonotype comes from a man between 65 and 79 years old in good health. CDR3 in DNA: TGTGCCTGGAGTAGGACTAGCGGGGTTTACGAGCAGTACTTC. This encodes CAWSRTSGVYEQYF.